What follows are 16 T cell receptor beta chains derived from one specimen sequenced in a study of blood T cell repertoires in COVID-19. The protocol was immunoSEQ multiplex PCR, while the TCRdb copy is restricted to in-frame clones and leaves out a portion. The sample lists about 120,000 clones, around 90% occurring once. The sequencing input was peripheral blood. The receptors were sampled from a man aged 55 to 69 with COVID-19, enrolled during active disease.

V usage is TRBV4-2 and J usage is TRBJ2-5; D is unclear. Germline-derived CDR1 and CDR2 are LGHNA and YNFKEQ. The CDR3 is 13 amino acids. V was clipped by 0 bases and J by 1 base, with 3 bases between them. CDR3 sequence reads: CASSQDSQETQYF. CDR3 nucleotides: TGTGCCAGCAGCCAAGACAGCCAAGAGACCCAGTACTTC.

The chain couples TRBV3-1 (or the pseudogene TRBV3-2) to TRBJ1-6, with D perhaps matching TRBD1 (5 bases). Deletions cut 4 bases from V and 0 bases from J, with 16 bases between. CDR1 and CDR2 (germline): LGHDT, YNNKEL (reference sequence). The length of the CDR3 is 18 residues. Here the CDR3 reads CASSLGTYASSYNSPLHF. The CDR3 coding sequence is TGTGCCAGCAGCCTCGGGACTTACGCGAGCTCCTATAATTCACCCCTCCACTTT.

This chain uses TRBV5-4 with TRBJ1-6; the match to TRBD1 covers 11 bases. The CDR3 is 14 amino acids. V shed 4 bases, J shed 10 bases, and the junction held 4 bases outside the gene matches. From germline, CDR1 is SGHNT and CDR2 YYREEE (reference sequence). CDR3 nucleotide sequence: TGTGCCAGCAGCCCGGGACAGGGGGAATCACCCCTCCACTTT. This encodes CASSPGQGESPLHF. Full variable domain (rest looked up from reference TRBV5-4 and TRBJ1-6): ETGVTQSPTHLIKTRGQQVTLRCSSQSGHNTVSWYQQALGQGPQFIFQYYREEENGRGNFPPRFSGLQFPNYSSELNVNALELDDSALYLCASSPGQGESPLHFGNGTRLTVT.

A single count supports this clone. This chain connects TRBV12-5 to TRBJ2-3, with 9 bases matching TRBD2. V was pared by 4 bases and J by 6 bases, with 2 bases of the junction left unmatched. Germline CDR1 reads LGHNT; CDR2 reads FRNRAP. This CDR3 has 13 amino acids. In nucleotides, the CDR3 is TGTGCTAGTGGTTCTAGCGGGGAGGATACGCAGTATTTT. It is translated as CASGSSGEDTQYF.

The gene calls are TRBV18 and TRBJ2-7, with TRBD1 identical over 7 bases. Germline V gene lookup returns CDR1 KGHSH and CDR2 LQKENI. J was trimmed by 4 bases and V by 2 bases; bases with no gene match: 5. This CDR3 contains 14 residues. The CDR3 region is CASSPKAGGYEQYF. For the CDR3, the DNA is TGTGCCAGCTCACCAAAGGCAGGGGGTTACGAGCAGTACTTC.

The gene calls are TRBV27 and TRBJ2-5; D not certain. The CDR3 is 11 residues long. The V end was cut by 2 bases, the J end by 9 bases, with 7 bases between. CDR1 and CDR2 (germline): MNHEY, SMNVEV (reference sequence). CDR3: CASSLPQSQYF. The CDR3 nucleotides are TGTGCCAGCAGTTTACCCCAGTCCCAGTACTTC.

This clone was detected a few times. This chain links TRBV5-1 with TRBJ2-2; tentatively, D is TRBD1 (6 bases). Germline CDR1 and CDR2: SGHRS and YFSETQ. This CDR3 has 15 residues. V lost 6 bases to trimming and J lost 7 bases, with 19 bases between them. In DNA form, the CDR3 reads TGCGCCAGCAATTTAACTCCAGGGGATGTCGGGGAGCTGTTTTTT. Protein product: CASNLTPGDVGELFF.

The rearrangement links TRBV7-9 to TRBJ1-5; TRBD1 is a possible D gene (5 bases). Germline V CDR1 and CDR2: SEHNR, FQNEAQ (reference sequence). The CDR3 is 14 amino acids. V gave up 5 bases and J gave up 1 base, with 9 bases separating them. The CDR3: CASSADSSNQPQHF. In nucleotides, the CDR3 is TGTGCCAGCAGCGCAGACAGCAGCAATCAGCCCCAGCATTTT.

This clone was picked up one time. The chain links TRBV5-4 to TRBJ2-1, with 8 positions matching TRBD1. CDR1 SGHNT and CDR2 YYREEE come from the germline V gene (reference sequence). The J segment lost 4 bases and the V segment lost 4 bases, leaving 7 bases of the junction unmatched. The CDR3 is 15 residues long. Written as DNA, the CDR3 is TGTGCCAGCAGCCCAGGGGGCGCCTCTTACAATGAGCAGTTCTTC. Its protein is CASSPGGASYNEQFF.

The gene calls are TRBV24-1 and TRBJ2-1, with D possibly TRBD1 on 6 matching bases. The CDR3 loop spans 16 amino acids. CDR1 and CDR2 from the germline V gene are KGHDR and SFDVKD. Trimming removed 0 bases at V and 1 base at J, with 9 bases between. The CDR3 DNA reads as TGTGCCACCAGTGATTTGCAGGGGCGATCCTACAATGAGCAGTTCTTC. Translated: CATSDLQGRSYNEQFF.

The rearrangement links TRBV9 to TRBJ1-3, with a tentative D call TRBD1 (5 bases). Trimming stripped 3 bases from V and 0 bases from J, with 19 bases between. Per the germline V gene, CDR1 is SGDLS and CDR2 is YYNGEE. The CDR3 has 18 residues. The CDR3 nucleotides are TGTGCCAGCAGCGCGGGGGACGTTTCCTCGGGCTCTGGAAACACCATATATTTT. Its protein is CASSAGDVSSGSGNTIYF.

The J gene is TRBJ2-1, the V gene TRBV6-2 or TRBV6-3, with a weak D call TRBD2 (6 bases). V was clipped by 5 bases and J by 6 bases, with 14 bases between them. CDR1 is MNHEY, CDR2 SVGEGT, per germline. The CDR3 consists of 14 residues. The CDR3 nucleotides read TGTGCCAGCAGTCACCACTCTAGCGTCAATGAGCAGTTCTTC. Translating gives CASSHHSSVNEQFF.

The rearrangement joins TRBV19 to TRBJ2-7, with 12 bases identical to TRBD2. The CDR3 length is 15 residues. Germline V gives CDR1 LNHDA, CDR2 SQIVND (reference sequence). J was trimmed by 1 base and V by 4 bases; bases with no gene match: 2. The CDR3 protein is CASSKLAGGSYEQYF. CDR3 in DNA: TGTGCCAGTAGTAAACTAGCGGGAGGTTCCTACGAGCAGTACTTC.

V gene TRBV29-1 combines with J gene TRBJ2-5, with a possible D match to TRBD1 (7 bases). This CDR3 contains 13 residues. V lost 3 bases to trimming and J lost 2 bases, with 10 bases between them. CDR1 is SQVTM, CDR2 ANQGSEA, per germline. CDR3 sequence reads: CSVDSGGQETQYF. Written as DNA, the CDR3 is TGCAGCGTTGACTCAGGGGGGCAAGAGACCCAGTACTTC.

The rearrangement links TRBV6-5 to TRBJ2-1; 10 nucleotides line up with TRBD2. V was clipped by 5 bases and J by 0 bases; unmatched bases: 1. Germline V lookup: CDR1 MNHEY, CDR2 SVGAGI. This CDR3 spans 15 amino acids. In DNA form, the CDR3 reads TGTGCCAGCAGTACTAGCGGGGTCTCCTACAATGAGCAGTTCTTC. Translation gives CASSTSGVSYNEQFF.

This clone was observed a single time. The gene calls are TRBV11-2 and TRBJ1-4; D not certain. This CDR3 comprises 15 residues. V was trimmed by 0 bases and J by 5 bases, leaving 10 bases between them. CDR1 is SGHAT and CDR2 is FQNNGV in the germline V gene. The CDR3 DNA follows: TGTGCCAGCAGCTTAGACGGTTTTATCAATGAAAAACTGTTTTTT. Protein: CASSLDGFINEKLFF.